This T cell receptor (beta chain) was identified in a study of HIV-infected patients and healthy controls. The V and J ends lost 8 bases and 7 bases respectively, with 15 bases between them. The CDR3 loop spans 14 amino acids. Using its own MiXCR run on the 5' RACE reads, TCRdb lists one record per CDR3 protein. The sample shows approximately 67,000 distinct CDR3 sequences, about a sixth of them seen only once. This clonotype was counted at least ten times. This sequence was found in a human donor in good health. The sequenced sample was CD4+ T cells from blood. This chain links TRBV12-3 or TRBV12-4 with TRBJ1-6, with D hard to call. CDR3 DNA: TGTGCCAGCTCTTCTCAACTGGACAATTCACCCCTCCACTTT. This gives the protein CASSSQLDNSPLHF.